The 5 T cell receptor beta chains reported below all come from one sample, sequenced in a study of shared clonotypes between healthy human individuals. Data came from immunoSEQ multiplex PCR; TCRdb stores just in-frame clones and leaves some out. The sample has about 2 million clones; approximately 95% are singletons. The sequenced sample consisted of naive CD4+ T cells sorted from blood. Subset denoted: CD45RA+ positively selected. These receptors were obtained from a man aged 18 to 30 in good health.

The chain employs TRBV9 and TRBJ1-6, with TRBD1 as a possible D gene (6 bases). Germline lookup yields CDR1 SGDLS and CDR2 YYNGEE. The V gene lost 0 bases and the J gene lost 0 bases, with 7 bases spanning the gap. There are 16 residues in the CDR3. CDR3 sequence (DNA): TGTGCCAGCAGCGTAGGGGGGCGCTCCTATAATTCACCCCTCCACTTT. This translates into CASSVGGRSYNSPLHF.

The chain carries TRBV11-2 and TRBJ1-2, with D possibly being TRBD1 (6 bases). This CDR3 is 13 amino acids long. From germline, CDR1 is SGHAT and CDR2 FQNNGV. Trimming shortened V by 0 bases and J by 6 bases, and 8 bases separated the two germline ends. This CDR3 is CASSLDTGNGYTF. CDR3 nucleotides: TGTGCCAGCAGCTTAGATACAGGGAATGGCTACACCTTC.

The chain uses TRBV6-4 and TRBJ1-2; D gene unclear. The germline CDR1 and CDR2 sequences are MRHNA and SNTAGT. V gave up 2 bases and J gave up 2 bases, with 18 bases separating them. The CDR3 contains 17 residues. CDR3 in DNA: TGTGCCAGCAGTGACCGTCGCCCCGGGCGGATCAACTATGGCTACACCTTC. Protein product: CASSDRRPGRINYGYTF.

With respect to this clone: This sample includes further DNA sequences coding for the same CDR3. The V call is TRBV5-4, the J call TRBJ2-5; tentatively, D is TRBD1 (6 bases). Trimming left V 1 base short and J 1 base short, with 8 bases between. The length of the CDR3 is 14 residues. The germline CDR1 and CDR2 sequences are SGHNT and YYREEE (reference sequence). CDR3: CASSLQGRQETQYF. The CDR3 nucleotides read TGTGCCAGCAGCTTGCAGGGGCGCCAAGAGACCCAGTACTTC.

The chain has TRBV5-1 and TRBJ2-6; TRBD1 is a possible D gene (5 bases). The length of the CDR3 is 17 residues. The ends were cut back, 4 bases at V and 3 bases at J, with 17 bases in the middle. The V gene's germline CDR1 is SGHRS and CDR2 YFSETQ. CDR3 coding DNA: TGCGCCAGCAGCCCGACAGTCTACACGGGTGGGGCCAACGTCCTGACTTTC. Its protein product is CASSPTVYTGGANVLTF.